This T cell receptor (beta chain) was retrieved from a study of blood T cell repertoires in COVID-19. This clone has a handful of counts. Measured with immunoSEQ multiplex PCR; TCRdb has only the in-frame clones, and not every one. The sample has some 200,000 clones; around 84% are singletons. The CDR3 runs 15 residues. Germline CDR1 is MNHEY and CDR2 is SVGAGI. Germline trimming cut 7 bases from V and 2 bases from J; bases unmatched to any gene: 4. The TCR originated in a man aged 25 to 40 with active or convalescent COVID-19. The chain has TRBV6-5 and TRBJ2-3; 12 nucleotides agree with TRBD2. The source material was peripheral blood. The CDR3 DNA reads as TGTGCCAGCAAACTAGCGGGGGGTACCACAGATACGCAGTATTTT. It translates to CASKLAGGTTDTQYF.